These T cell receptor beta chains were read from a single sample in a study of blood T cell repertoires in COVID-19. Assay used: immunoSEQ multiplex PCR; TCRdb lists only in-frame clones, some missing. The sample contains 90,000 or so clones, approximately 88% of which appear only once. Material: peripheral blood. Receptors originate from a man in his 60s with acute or convalescent COVID-19. CDR3s include the opening cysteine and the closing phenylalanine or tryptophan. D genes are given only for firm matches. Clone size is stated in some rows and not others, as once, few, many or a class when expanded.

CDR3 DNA	CDR3 protein	V gene	J gene	D gene	clone size
TGCGCCAGCAGCTTGGAGGGGGACCTCCCGAGTTCACCCCTCCACTTT	CASSLEGDLPSSPLHF	TRBV5-1	TRBJ1-6	NA	NA
TGTGCCTGGAGTCCTTGGACAGGACTGAACACTGAAGCTTTCTTT	CAWSPWTGLNTEAFF	TRBV30	TRBJ1-1	TRBD1	NA
TGCAGCGTGGCGACTAGCGGGAGTGGGAATGAGCAGTTCTTC	CSVATSGSGNEQFF	TRBV29-1	TRBJ2-1	TRBD2	NA
TGTGCCAGCAGAACAGGGGTCGGAGAGACCCAGTACTTC	CASRTGVGETQYF	TRBV6-5	TRBJ2-5	TRBD1	once
TGCGCCAGCAGCTCCGGACTAGCGGGAGGGGTTGAGCAGTTCTTC	CASSSGLAGGVEQFF	TRBV5-1	TRBJ2-1	TRBD2	NA
TGTGCCAGCTCACCATATCTTTCCTACGAGCAGTACTTC	CASSPYLSYEQYF	TRBV18	TRBJ2-7	NA	NA
TGTGCCAGCAGCGTAGCGGTACAGGGGGCTTATGGCTACACCTTC	CASSVAVQGAYGYTF	TRBV9	TRBJ1-2	TRBD1	NA
TGCGCCAGCAGCTTACAGGGGAATGGCTACACCTTC	CASSLQGNGYTF	TRBV5-1	TRBJ1-2	TRBD1	NA
TGTGCCAGCAGCTTTGGCCGGCGGTCAGAGCAGTTCTTC	CASSFGRRSEQFF	TRBV5-4	TRBJ2-1	NA	NA
TGTGCCAGCAGTAGAACTAGGGATAGCAATCAGCCCCAGCATTTT	CASSRTRDSNQPQHF	TRBV27	TRBJ1-5	NA	NA
TGCGCCAGCAGCCCCGACGGGAGGGACACCGGGGAGCTGTTTTTT	CASSPDGRDTGELFF	TRBV5-1	TRBJ2-2	TRBD2	NA
TGTGCCAGCAGTGGAGCGGGAGCTAAGTCCCCATGGGAGCTGTTTTTT	CASSGAGAKSPWELFF	TRBV6-1	TRBJ2-2	TRBD2	NA
TGTGCCAGTAGTAGCGGAGGGGGGGGCGGGGAGCTGTTTTTT	CASSSGGGGGELFF	TRBV19	TRBJ2-2	NA	NA
TGCGCCAGCAGCTTACCGACAGGGGAAGGCACAGATACGCAGTATTTT	CASSLPTGEGTDTQYF	TRBV5-1	TRBJ2-3	TRBD1	NA
TGTGCCAGCAGCCTAGCGGGGGTCTACAATGAGCTGTTCTTC	CASSLAGVYNELFF	TRBV7-3	TRBJ2-1	TRBD2	NA
TGTGCCAGCAGCCCCCCAGGACTAGCGGGCACAGATACGCAGTATTTT	CASSPPGLAGTDTQYF	TRBV7-9	TRBJ2-3	TRBD2	once
TGTGCCAACCCAGTGCCGGAGAATTCACCCCTCCACTTT	CANPVPENSPLHF	TRBV12-3/TRBV12-4	TRBJ1-6	NA	NA
TGTGCCACGGCGTCAGGCTTCTCCTACGAGCAGTACTTC	CATASGFSYEQYF	TRBV24-1	TRBJ2-7	NA	NA
TGCGCCAGCAGCACGGACACGAGGAACACTGAAGCTTTCTTT	CASSTDTRNTEAFF	TRBV5-1	TRBJ1-1	NA	NA
TGTGCCAGCAGTTTTCGGGCCACAGGGCCCCACGAGCAGTACTTC	CASSFRATGPHEQYF	TRBV27	TRBJ2-7	NA	NA
TGTGCCAGCAGCCCGTGGGACACCTCCTACGAGCAGTACTTC	CASSPWDTSYEQYF	TRBV5-8	TRBJ2-7	NA	NA
TGTGCCAGCAGCCAGAGACTAGCGAAGACTAGCACAGATACGCAGTATTTT	CASSQRLAKTSTDTQYF	TRBV4-2	TRBJ2-3	TRBD2	NA
TGTGCCAGCAGCTTAGGAGAGTACGAGCAGTACTTC	CASSLGEYEQYF	TRBV5-4	TRBJ2-7	NA	NA
TGCGCCAGCAGCTTGGTGTCTAGCGGAAGCTCCTACAATGAGCAGTTCTTC	CASSLVSSGSSYNEQFF	TRBV5-1	TRBJ2-1	TRBD2	NA
TGCGCCAGCAGCCCGAGGACAGTTTACGAGCAGTACTTC	CASSPRTVYEQYF	TRBV5-1	TRBJ2-7	NA	NA
TGTGCCAGCAGCTCCTATAGCGGGGAAGGGATTCAGTACTTC	CASSSYSGEGIQYF	TRBV6-1	TRBJ2-4	TRBD2	NA
TGCGCCAGCAGCCCCGGGACAGGGAAATACGAGCAGTACTTC	CASSPGTGKYEQYF	TRBV5-1	TRBJ2-7	TRBD1	NA
TGTGCCAGTAGTAACGATAAAGGACTAGCGGGGTCCCATGAGCAGTTCTTC	CASSNDKGLAGSHEQFF	TRBV19	TRBJ2-1	TRBD2	NA
TGTGCCAGCAGACCAGAATTTCAAGACACTGAAGCTTTCTTT	CASRPEFQDTEAFF	TRBV6-4	TRBJ1-1	NA	NA
TGTGCCAGTAGTAAACAGTCCCAGGACGAGCAGTACTTC	CASSKQSQDEQYF	TRBV19	TRBJ2-7	NA	NA
TGTGCCAGCAGCCACCGGGACAGGGGGAACACTGAAGCTTTCTTT	CASSHRDRGNTEAFF	TRBV7-9	TRBJ1-1	TRBD1	once
TGTGCCAGCAGCCAATGGCAGGGGGCGCAGAACACTGAAGCTTTCTTT	CASSQWQGAQNTEAFF	TRBV3-1/TRBV3-2	TRBJ1-1	TRBD1	NA
TGTGCCAGCAGCTATACTGGACAGGGTGATTCACCCCTCCACTTT	CASSYTGQGDSPLHF	TRBV7-3	TRBJ1-6	TRBD1	NA
TGTGCCAGCAGCTTGGAGGGACAGGTCAACACCGGGGAGCTGTTTTTT	CASSLEGQVNTGELFF	TRBV7-8	TRBJ2-2	TRBD1	NA
TGTGCCATCAGTGAGTCAGGGGGCGGGGCGGGCGAGCAGTACTTC	CAISESGGGAGEQYF	TRBV10-3	TRBJ2-7	NA	NA
TGCGCCAGCAGCTTGGCAGGGACAGGGGGCTATAAGGAGACCCAGTACTTC	CASSLAGTGGYKETQYF	TRBV5-1	TRBJ2-5	TRBD1	NA
TGCGCCAGCAGCTTTGGCAGGGACACAGATACGCAGTATTTT	CASSFGRDTDTQYF	TRBV5-1	TRBJ2-3	NA	NA
TGTGCCAGCAGCTTGGACAGGAGACGATCACTTTTGAACACTGAAGCTTTCTTT	CASSLDRRRSLLNTEAFF	TRBV7-8	TRBJ1-1	TRBD1	once
TGTGCCTGGAGTCAAATCAGGGGGTGGTGGGAGACCCAGTACTTC	CAWSQIRGWWETQYF	TRBV30	TRBJ2-5	TRBD1	NA
TGCGCCAGCAGCCAGGACAGAAGCAATCAGCCCCAGCATTTT	CASSQDRSNQPQHF	TRBV4-1	TRBJ1-5	NA	NA
TGTGCCAGTAGTACCTCGTCTCGGGGCTCTGGGGCCAACGTCCTGACTTTC	CASSTSSRGSGANVLTF	TRBV19	TRBJ2-6	NA	once
TGTGCCAGCAGTAAACAGGGGGCGCGCGGTTCACCCCTCCACTTT	CASSKQGARGSPLHF	TRBV3-1/TRBV3-2	TRBJ1-6	TRBD1	NA
TGCAGTGCGTTACAGGATTACGAGCAGTACTTC	CSALQDYEQYF	TRBV20-1	TRBJ2-7	NA	NA